Shown below are 26 T cell receptor beta chains from a single sample sequenced in a study of graft-versus-host responses after intestinal transplantation. Here immunoSEQ multiplex PCR was the method, and the copy in TCRdb shows in-frame clones only, minus some. The profile shows approximately 74,000 clones, about nine tenths of them singletons. The sample was PBMCs, taken 98 days after intestinal transplantation. The receptors derive from a human patient who received an intestinal transplant, so some T cells may come from the graft donor.

The chain is built from TRBV6-5 and TRBJ2-1; D is possibly TRBD1 (6 bases). Germline CDR1 is MNHEY and CDR2 is SVGAGI. V lost 7 bases to trimming and J lost 5 bases, with 15 bases between them. CDR3 size: 14 residues. In nucleotides, the CDR3 is TGTGCCAGCACAGGGACACCTAGGGACAATGAGCAGTTCTTC. It encodes CASTGTPRDNEQFF.

The chain joins TRBV19 to TRBJ2-1, with 10 bases matching TRBD1. In germline, CDR1 is LNHDA, CDR2 SQIVND (reference sequence). The CDR3 runs to 13 residues. V lost 1 base and J lost 16; bases outside the gene matches: 7. CDR3 amino acids: CASSIVRDRGQFF. In DNA, the CDR3 is TGTGCCAGTAGTATAGTCCGGGACAGGGGACAATTCTTC.

The gene calls are TRBV28 and TRBJ2-3, with D perhaps matching TRBD1 (6 bases). Germline CDR1 and CDR2: MDHEN and SYDVKM. The CDR3 runs 16 residues. Between the trimmed V and J ends, which lost 3 bases and 2 bases, there was a span of 15 bases. The CDR3 reads CASSFRRQDHTDTQYF. CDR3 bases: TGTGCCAGCAGTTTCAGGCGACAGGATCACACAGATACGCAGTATTTT.

The CDR3 DNA reads TGTGCCAGCAGGGTTAGGGTGGGCGATGAGCAGTTCTTC. This gives the protein CASRVRVGDEQFF. J is TRBJ2-1 and V is TRBV2, with D uncertain. The germline V gene has CDR1 SNHLY and CDR2 FYNNEI. The ends were cut back, 6 bases at V and 8 bases at J, with 14 bases in the middle. The CDR3 extends over 13 amino acids.

This clone was seen more than once but under ten times. The V call is TRBV2, the J call TRBJ2-2; D unclear. The CDR3 extends over 10 amino acids. CDR1 is SNHLY, CDR2 FYNNEI, per germline. The germline V and J ends were trimmed by 7 bases and 7 bases, with 4 bases remaining between them. The CDR3 nucleotides are TGTGCCAGCACGAACGGGGAGCTGTTTTTT. Amino acid sequence: CASTNGELFF.

The DNA for the CDR3 is TGTGCCAGCCTTGGGGTTGATGAGCAGTTCTTC. It encodes CASLGVDEQFF. This chain links TRBV2 with TRBJ2-1, with D hard to call. Germline assignment: CDR1 SNHLY and CDR2 FYNNEI. The CDR3 runs to 11 residues. V dropped 8 bases and J dropped 8 bases, with 10 bases sitting between them.

This chain joins TRBV9 and TRBJ2-3; perhaps TRBD1 as D (5 bases). The germline CDR1 and CDR2 sequences are SGDLS and YYNGEE. The CDR3 is made up of 15 amino acids. V was shortened by 1 base and J by 6 bases, with 15 bases between the two germline ends. The CDR3, as DNA: TGTGCCAGCAGCGTAACCACAGGATTCACGGATACGCAGTATTTT. This encodes CASSVTTGFTDTQYF. Full variable domain (missing parts from reference TRBV9 and TRBJ2-3): DSGVTQTPKHLITATGQRVTLRCSPRSGDLSVYWYQQSLDQGLQFLIQYYNGEERAKGNILERFSAQQFPDLHSELNLSSLELGDSALYFCASSVTTGFTDTQYFGPGTRLTVL.

The V gene is TRBV15, the J gene TRBJ2-7, with a tentative D call TRBD2 (5 bases). CDR1 LNHNV and CDR2 YYDKDF come from the germline V gene (reference sequence). Trimming cost V 0 bases and J 3 bases, with 12 bases left between them. This CDR3 region has 15 residues. CDR3 coding DNA: TGTGCCACCAGCAGAGAGACTACTGCCTACTACGAGCAGTACTTC. Protein sequence: CATSRETTAYYEQYF. The entire variable domain, with the rest obtained from reference TRBV15 and TRBJ2-7, is as follows: DAMVIQNPRYQVTQFGKPVTLSCSQTLNHNVMYWYQQKSSQAPKLLFHYYDKDFNNEADTPDNFQSRRPNTSFCFLDIRSPGLGDTAMYLCATSRETTAYYEQYFGPGTRLTVT.

The V gene is TRBV5-5, the J gene TRBJ2-7, with D unclear. V was clipped by 0 bases and J by 0 bases, with 4 bases between them. CDR1 and CDR2 (germline): SGHKS, YYEKEE (reference sequence). This CDR3 has 13 residues. Written as DNA, the CDR3 is TGTGCCAGCAGCTTGGGGAGCTCCTACGAGCAGTACTTC. Its protein is CASSLGSSYEQYF.

Only a few counts were recorded for this clone. The V and J genes are TRBV7-3 and TRBJ2-7, with D maybe TRBD2 (6 bases). CDR1 SGHTA and CDR2 FQGTGA come from the germline V gene. V was trimmed by 5 bases and J by 5 bases, leaving 16 bases between them. CDR3 length: 14 amino acids. The CDR3 spells CASSPGSGSNEQYF. Written as DNA, the CDR3 is TGTGCCAGCAGCCCCGGGAGCGGGTCGAACGAGCAGTACTTC.

The CDR3 coding sequence is TGTGCCAGTAAGGAGGACTTTTCTAATGAAAAACTGTTTTTT. Residues: CASKEDFSNEKLFF. The V gene is TRBV19, the J gene TRBJ1-4; D is uncertain. Germline V lookup: CDR1 LNHDA, CDR2 SQIVND (reference sequence). This CDR3 contains 14 residues. V shed 7 bases and J shed 3 bases, with 12 bases lying between them. The full variable domain, with the rest looked up from reference TRBV19 and TRBJ1-4, is DGGITQSPKYLFRKEGQNVTLSCEQNLNHDAMYWYRQDPGQGLRLIYYSQIVNDFQKGDIAEGYSVSREKKESFPLTVTSAQKNPTAFYLCASKEDFSNEKLFFGSGTQLSVL.

The chain carries TRBV6-5 and TRBJ1-5; perhaps TRBD1 as D (5 bases). Germline values: CDR1 MNHEY, CDR2 SVGAGI. The CDR3 sequence is 14 residues long. Trimming shortened V by 0 bases and J by 7 bases, and 10 bases separated the two germline ends. The CDR3 spells CASSYSWGVQPQHF. CDR3 coding DNA: TGTGCCAGCAGTTACTCGTGGGGGGTCCAGCCCCAGCATTTT.

The rearrangement links TRBV6-5 to TRBJ1-5, with 9 bases lining up with TRBD1. From germline, CDR1 is MNHEY and CDR2 SVGAGI. V was clipped by 5 bases and J by 4 bases; unmatched bases: 6. This CDR3 comprises 15 residues. CDR3 protein: CASSPPGQGNQPQHF. The CDR3 bases are TGTGCCAGCAGTCCTCCCGGACAGGGGAATCAGCCCCAGCATTTT.

The gene calls are TRBV27 and TRBJ2-2; D remains ambiguous. This CDR3 is 12 amino acids long. Trimming took off 5 bases at V and 6 bases at J, with 7 bases between the two ends. Germline lookup yields CDR1 MNHEY and CDR2 SMNVEV (reference sequence). The CDR3 DNA follows: TGTGCCAGCAGTGAAGGCGCCGGGGAGCTGTTTTTT. The encoded protein is CASSEGAGELFF.

J is TRBJ1-6 and V is TRBV7-2; the D is unclear. Germline CDR1 and CDR2: SGHTA and FQGNSA. The CDR3 contains 15 residues. Between the trimmed V and J ends, which lost 4 bases and 2 bases, there was a span of 9 bases. CDR3: CASSWYGAYNSPLHF. DNA for the CDR3: TGTGCCAGCAGCTGGTACGGGGCCTATAATTCACCCCTCCACTTT.

This clone was detected only once. V is TRBV30 and J is TRBJ2-5, with 14 bases identical to TRBD2. The V gene's germline CDR1 is GTSNPN and CDR2 SVGIG (reference sequence). This CDR3 spans 17 amino acids. Losses at the gene ends were 1 base for V and 2 bases for J; bases not matched to a gene: 6. The CDR3 bases are TGTGCCTGGAGTGGTTCGAGACTAGCGGGGGGGCAAGAGACCCAGTACTTC. It translates to CAWSGSRLAGGQETQYF.

This chain links TRBV30 with TRBJ1-1; D is possibly TRBD1 (6 bases). The germline CDR1 and CDR2 sequences are GTSNPN and SVGIG (reference sequence). Trimming took 1 base from V and 0 from J, leaving 9 bases between them. The CDR3 loop spans 14 amino acids. CDR3 region: CAWSEAGVNTEAFF. The CDR3 DNA reads as TGTGCCTGGAGTGAAGCAGGGGTGAACACTGAAGCTTTCTTT.

This clone was detected only once. CDR3 sequence: CASSPDRSSYNSPLHF. CDR3 nucleotide sequence: TGTGCCAGCAGCCCGGACAGGAGCTCCTATAATTCACCCCTCCACTTT. The chain links TRBV12-1 to TRBJ1-6; TRBD1 is the table's D call and was not checked against the DNA. TRBV12-1 is labeled a pseudogene. The CDR3 consists of 16 residues.

The CDR3 here is CASSLDQGSKNTIYF. The CDR3 DNA reads TGTGCCAGCAGCTTAGATCAGGGGTCCAAAAACACCATATATTTT. The chain uses TRBV13 and TRBJ1-3; tentatively, D is TRBD1 (6 bases). Trimming shortened V by 1 base and J by 6 bases, and 13 bases separated the two germline ends. CDR1 is PRHDT and CDR2 is FYEKMQ in the germline V gene (reference sequence). The CDR3 extends over 15 amino acids.

This rearrangement joins TRBV6-5 to TRBJ1-5, with D possibly being TRBD1 (6 bases). The CDR3 is 15 residues long. V was trimmed by 5 bases and J by 2 bases, leaving 13 bases between them. Germline CDR1 reads MNHEY; CDR2 reads SVGAGI. The CDR3 DNA reads as TGTGCCAGCAGTCCATTAGGGGGAGGCAATCAGCCCCAGCATTTT. Amino acids: CASSPLGGGNQPQHF.

A few counts support this clone. The chain couples TRBV5-4 to TRBJ1-4; D not certain. CDR3 length equals 15 residues. With 4 bases removed from V and 3 bases from J, the gap between germline ends came to 13 bases. The germline CDR1 and CDR2 sequences are SGHNT and YYREEE (reference sequence). CDR3 in amino acids: CASSAEGSANEKLFF. DNA of the CDR3: TGTGCCAGCAGCGCAGAAGGTTCAGCTAATGAAAAACTGTTTTTT.

This sequence joins TRBV2 and TRBJ2-5, with a tentative D call TRBD2 (5 bases). Germline V gene sequence: CDR1 SNHLY, CDR2 FYNNEI. With 7 bases removed from V and 5 bases from J, the gap between germline ends came to 14 bases. The CDR3 totals 13 residues. CDR3 residues: CASTLSTGETQYF. The CDR3 DNA is TGTGCCAGCACACTTTCTACGGGGGAGACCCAGTACTTC.

This chain connects TRBV5-1 to TRBJ2-2; D ambiguous. The V end was cut by 2 bases, the J end by 6 bases, with 5 bases between. The CDR3 has 12 residues. Germline CDR1 and CDR2: SGHRS and YFSETQ. The DNA of the CDR3 is TGCGCCAGCAGCTTTGATGCCGGGGAGCTGTTTTTT. It is translated as CASSFDAGELFF.

The V gene is TRBV11-2, the J gene TRBJ2-1; the D is unclear. The CDR3 runs to 16 residues. Germline lookup yields CDR1 SGHAT and CDR2 FQNNGV. V lost 5 bases, J lost 5 bases, and 19 bases lay in between. This chain's CDR3 is CASSLKAYPYNNEQFF. CDR3 in DNA: TGTGCCAGCAGCCTAAAGGCCTACCCCTACAACAATGAGCAGTTCTTC.

The rearrangement joins TRBV6-1 to TRBJ2-5; unclear D gene. The CDR3 runs 14 residues. Per the germline V gene, CDR1 is MNHNS and CDR2 is SASEGT. The V end was cut by 1 base, the J end by 2 bases, with 8 bases between. The CDR3 sequence is CASSEVGEQETQYF. The CDR3 DNA follows: TGTGCCAGCAGTGAAGTCGGAGAACAAGAGACCCAGTACTTC.

V is TRBV7-2 and J is TRBJ2-1, with D possibly TRBD1 on 7 matching bases. Trimming removed 0 bases from V and 0 bases from J, with 12 bases in between. The CDR3 runs 17 residues. The germline V gene encodes CDR1 SGHTA and CDR2 FQGNSA. CDR3 nucleotides: TGTGCCAGCAGCTTAGCCGGAGGGGGCCTCTCCTACAATGAGCAGTTCTTC. This translates into CASSLAGGGLSYNEQFF. The full variable domain, its missing parts supplied by reference TRBV7-2 and TRBJ2-1, is GAGVSQSPSNKVTEKGKDVELRCDPISGHTALYWYRQSLGQGLEFLIYFQGNSAPDKSGLPSDRFSAERTGGSVSTLTIQRTQQEDSAVYLCASSLAGGGLSYNEQFFGPGTRLTVL.